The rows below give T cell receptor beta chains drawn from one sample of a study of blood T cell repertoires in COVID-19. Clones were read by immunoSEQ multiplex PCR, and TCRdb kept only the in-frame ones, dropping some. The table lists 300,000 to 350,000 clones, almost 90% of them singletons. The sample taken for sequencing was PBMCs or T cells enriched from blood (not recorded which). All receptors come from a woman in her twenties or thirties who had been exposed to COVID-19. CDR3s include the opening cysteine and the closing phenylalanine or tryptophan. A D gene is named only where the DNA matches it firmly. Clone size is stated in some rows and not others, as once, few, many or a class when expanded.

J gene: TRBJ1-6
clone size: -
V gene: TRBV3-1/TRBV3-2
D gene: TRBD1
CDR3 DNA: TGTGCCAGCAGCCAAGGGACAGGGGGCTCCTATAATTCACCCCTCCACTTT
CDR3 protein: CASSQGTGGSYNSPLHF

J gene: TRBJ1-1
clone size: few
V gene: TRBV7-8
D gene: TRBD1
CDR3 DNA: TGTGCCAGCAGTTCGGGGCAGGGGGTTGGCACTGAAGCTTTCTTT
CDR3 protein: CASSSGQGVGTEAFF

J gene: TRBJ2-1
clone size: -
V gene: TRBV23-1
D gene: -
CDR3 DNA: TGCGCCAGCAGCAGCGGTTCCTACAATGAGCAGTTCTTC
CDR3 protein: CASSSGSYNEQFF

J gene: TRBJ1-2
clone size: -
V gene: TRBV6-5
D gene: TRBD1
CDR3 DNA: TGTGCCAGCAGCCCCATTCCAGGGGGTCACGGCTACACCTTC
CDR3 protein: CASSPIPGGHGYTF

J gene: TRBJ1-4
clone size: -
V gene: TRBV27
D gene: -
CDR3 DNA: TGTGCCAGCAGTCGCTCAGGGTTTTCGGAAAAACTGTTTTTT
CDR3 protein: CASSRSGFSEKLFF

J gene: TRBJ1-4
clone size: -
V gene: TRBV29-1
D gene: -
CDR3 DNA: TGCAGCGTTGAGAGATTTTCCGAGACTAATGAAAAACTGTTTTTT
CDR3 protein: CSVERFSETNEKLFF

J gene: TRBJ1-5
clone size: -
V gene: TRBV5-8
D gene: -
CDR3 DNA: TGTGCCAGCAGCTTGGATTCGGGGGTGGTTCAGCCCCAGCATTTT
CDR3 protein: CASSLDSGVVQPQHF

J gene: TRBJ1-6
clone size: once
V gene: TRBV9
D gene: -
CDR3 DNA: TGTGCCAGCAGCGCAAGTTCAACAGTTTCCAATTCACCCCTCCACTTT
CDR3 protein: CASSASSTVSNSPLHF

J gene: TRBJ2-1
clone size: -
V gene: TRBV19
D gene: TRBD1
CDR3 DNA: TGTGCCAGTAGTATAGTGATGGACAGGGGGACCTACAATGAGCAGTTCTTC
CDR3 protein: CASSIVMDRGTYNEQFF

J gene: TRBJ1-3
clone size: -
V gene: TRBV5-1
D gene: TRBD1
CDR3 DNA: TGCGCCAGCAGCTTGGAACAGGGGGCTACTGGAAACACCATATATTTT
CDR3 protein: CASSLEQGATGNTIYF

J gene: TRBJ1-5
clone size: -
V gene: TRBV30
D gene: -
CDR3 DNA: TGTGCCTGGGACCAGGGGAATCAGCCCCAGCATTTT
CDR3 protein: CAWDQGNQPQHF

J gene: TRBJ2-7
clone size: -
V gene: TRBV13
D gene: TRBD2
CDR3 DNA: TGTGCCAGCAGCTTTAGCGGGAGCTCCTACGAGCAGTACTTC
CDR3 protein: CASSFSGSSYEQYF

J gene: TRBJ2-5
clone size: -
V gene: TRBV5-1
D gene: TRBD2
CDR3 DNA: TGCGCCAGCATGAGACTAGCGGGAATTGGGGAGACCCAGTACTTC
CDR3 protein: CASMRLAGIGETQYF

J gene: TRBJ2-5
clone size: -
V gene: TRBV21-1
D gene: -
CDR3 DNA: TGTGCCAGCAGCAAAATTAAATATAGGCTAGCGGGAATAGAGACCCAGTACTTC
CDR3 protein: CASSKIKYRLAGIETQYF

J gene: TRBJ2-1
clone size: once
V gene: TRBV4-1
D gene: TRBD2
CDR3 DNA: TGCGCCAGCAGCTCCCAACTAGCGGGCTACAATGAGCAGTTCTTC
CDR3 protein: CASSSQLAGYNEQFF

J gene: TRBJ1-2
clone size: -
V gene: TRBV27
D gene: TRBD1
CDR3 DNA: TGTGCCAGCAGTACAGGGGGCGGTTTTACGGTCGACTATGGCTACACCTTC
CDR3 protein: CASSTGGGFTVDYGYTF

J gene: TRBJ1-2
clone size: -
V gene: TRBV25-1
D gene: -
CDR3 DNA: TGTGCCAGCAGTGACAGGAGTCAGGGGGGCTACACCTTC
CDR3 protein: CASSDRSQGGYTF

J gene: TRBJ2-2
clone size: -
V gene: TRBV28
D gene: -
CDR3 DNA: TGTGCCAGCATGGAGGGACCGAACACCGGGGAGCTGTTTTTT
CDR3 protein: CASMEGPNTGELFF

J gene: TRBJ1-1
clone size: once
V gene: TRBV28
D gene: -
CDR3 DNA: TGTGCCAGCAGTCCCCAGACAGGCCCGAACACTGAAGCTTTCTTT
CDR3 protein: CASSPQTGPNTEAFF

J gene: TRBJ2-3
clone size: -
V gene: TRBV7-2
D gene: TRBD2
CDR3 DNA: TGTGCCAGCAGCTTTGCGGCGGGAGTCGGGACAGATACGCAGTATTTT
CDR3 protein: CASSFAAGVGTDTQYF

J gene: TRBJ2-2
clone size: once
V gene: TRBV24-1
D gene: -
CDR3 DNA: TGTGCCACCAGTGACCCGGGACATGCGAACACCGGGGAGCTGTTTTTT
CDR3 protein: CATSDPGHANTGELFF

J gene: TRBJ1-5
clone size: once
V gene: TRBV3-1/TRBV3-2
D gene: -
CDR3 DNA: TGTGCCAGCAGCGAAGGAGCAGGGGCGCTAGGTCAGCCCCAGCATTTT
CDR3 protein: CASSEGAGALGQPQHF